The next 32 T cell receptor beta chains were all read from a single sample in a study of T-cell reconstitution after alpha-beta-depleted transplantation in children (dated by TCRdb to the mid-2010s). The method behind the library was PCR. The sequencer was an Illumina HiSeq 2500. To normalize quantification of the TCRbeta repertoire, the TCR libraries were built with molecular barcoding that relied on unique molecular identifiers. TCRdb reanalyzed the raw reads on its own, using fastp at Q25 for trimming and MiXCR for clone calling, and kept in-frame beta chains. CDR3 protein duplicates are merged, each entry listing the most common genes and DNA. The sample includes around 600,000 distinct CDR3 sequences, with roughly 15% observed a single time. The top ten hold 1.1% of the sample. The material sequenced was PBMCs from the stem cell graft donor, taken from the stem cell graft. These receptors were taken from a human donor who donated a stem cell graft to a child with acute myeloid leukemia.

This clonotype was found many times. V and J are TRBV12-3 or TRBV12-4 and TRBJ2-7; a weak D match, TRBD1 (6 bases). The V gene lost 5 bases and the J gene lost 6 bases, with 14 bases spanning the gap. The CDR3 contains 13 residues. CDR3 residues: CASSVTGMGEQYV. The CDR3 DNA sequence: TGTGCCAGCAGTGTCACAGGGATGGGCGAGCAGTACGTC.

With regard to this clonotype: This may arise from a read error, as a much more abundant clone is one base away. This rearrangement joins TRBV20-1 to TRBJ2-1; 13 positions match TRBD2. Germline values: CDR1 DFQATT, CDR2 SNEGSKA (reference sequence). This CDR3 spans 15 amino acids. The CDR3 DNA is TGCAGTGCTAGAACTAGCGGGGGGGCCTACCATGAGCAGTTCTTC. Translating gives CSARTSGGAYHEQFF.

This clonotype was seen many times. The J gene is TRBJ2-2, the V gene TRBV6-4; no definite D call. The CDR3 is 14 amino acids. V gave up 0 bases and J gave up 3 bases, with 5 bases separating them. The germline gives CDR1 MRHNA, CDR2 SNTAGT. The CDR3 nucleotides are TGTGCCAGCAGTGACTCGAGATACACCGGGGAGCTGTTTTTT. The encoded protein is CASSDSRYTGELFF.

This clonotype showed up many times. V and J are TRBV5-1 and TRBJ2-7, with a tentative D call TRBD1 (6 bases). Trimming removed 0 bases from V and 0 bases from J, with 13 bases in between. Germline V gene lookup returns CDR1 SGHRS and CDR2 YFSETQ. CDR3 size: 16 residues. CDR3 amino acids: CASSLVGQSLSYEQYF. The CDR3 DNA reads as TGCGCCAGCAGCTTGGTAGGACAGTCCCTCTCCTACGAGCAGTACTTC. Together with reference TRBV5-1 and TRBJ2-7, the CDR3 gives the full variable domain: KAGVTQTPRYLIKTRGQQVTLSCSPISGHRSVSWYQQTPGQGLQFLFEYFSETQRNKGNFPGRFSGRQFSNSRSEMNVSTLELGDSALYLCASSLVGQSLSYEQYFGPGTRLTVT.

This clonotype was observed many times. The chain combines TRBV20-1 with TRBJ2-2; D gene uncertain. V lost 4 bases and J lost 1, with 10 bases in between. Germline V gene sequence: CDR1 DFQATT, CDR2 SNEGSKA (reference sequence). This CDR3 is 14 amino acids long. As DNA, the CDR3 is TGCAGTGCTAAGCCGACGGTGAACACCGGGGAGCTGTTTTTT. It yields the protein CSAKPTVNTGELFF.

This clonotype has more than one count but fewer than ten. The chain employs TRBV4-3 and TRBJ2-1, with 8 bases identical to TRBD2. This CDR3 is built from 19 residues. Germline V CDR1 and CDR2: LGHNA, YSLEER. V trimming: 1 base; J trimming: 6 bases; junction bases outside the gene matches: 17. CDR3 bases: TGCGCCAGCAGCCAAGGGACCCCTGGGGGAGCGGGGGTCCTCAATGAGCAGTTCTTC. It encodes CASSQGTPGGAGVLNEQFF.

This clonotype was counted a few times. The chain links TRBV7-9 to TRBJ2-1; D is perhaps TRBD1 or TRBD2 (5 bases each). V dropped 1 base and J dropped 8 bases, with 12 bases sitting between them. There are 14 residues in the CDR3. Germline V gene sequence: CDR1 SEHNR, CDR2 FQNEAQ (reference sequence). DNA of the CDR3: TGTGCCAGCAGCTTAGATTCCGGGGCGGATGAGCAGTTCTTC. As protein: CASSLDSGADEQFF.

V usage is TRBV14 and J usage is TRBJ2-7, with TRBD2 matching over 13 bases. The V gene's germline CDR1 is SGHDN and CDR2 FVKESK. The V segment lost 5 bases and the J segment 2 bases; nucleotides outside the gene matches: 3. The CDR3 sequence is 15 residues long. DNA for the CDR3: TGTGCCAGCAGCTATGGACTAGCGGGGGCCTACGAGCAGTACTTC. Its protein product is CASSYGLAGAYEQYF. The variable domain in full, with the rest retrieved from reference TRBV14 and TRBJ2-7, is EAGVTQFPSHSVIEKGQTVTLRCDPISGHDNLYWYRRVMGKEIKFLLHFVKESKQDESGMPNNRFLAERTGGTYSTLKVQPAELEDSGVYFCASSYGLAGAYEQYFGPGTRLTVT.

This clonotype was counted only a few times. The chain is built from TRBV24-1 and TRBJ2-5; 7 bases line up with TRBD1. The CDR3 is 14 residues long. Germline assignment: CDR1 KGHDR and CDR2 SFDVKD. Trimming at V came to 4 bases and at J to 0 bases, leaving 1 base not matched to a gene. The CDR3 DNA reads as TGTGCCACCAGTGAAACAGGGGACCAAGAGACCCAGTACTTC. This translates into CATSETGDQETQYF.

The chain recombines TRBV21-1 with TRBJ2-3; the table's D call, TRBD2, has no DNA check behind it. TRBV21-1 is an annotated pseudogene. The CDR3 sequence is 15 residues long. The CDR3 bases are TGTGCCAGCAGCAGCTCTAGCGACAGCACAGATACGCAGTATTTT. This encodes CASSSSSDSTDTQYF.

This clonotype showed up many times. The chain joins TRBV20-1 to TRBJ1-3; D is unresolved. V gave up 2 bases and J gave up 5 bases, with 10 bases separating them. Germline CDR1 reads DFQATT; CDR2 reads SNEGSKA (reference sequence). The CDR3 is 13 residues long. The CDR3 DNA reads TGCAGTGCTAGACAGCAGCCTAGAAACACCATATATTTT. Its translation is CSARQQPRNTIYF.

DNA for the CDR3: TGTGCCAGCAGTTCCCGGACATACAACTATGGCTACACCTTC. Residues: CASSSRTYNYGYTF. This chain links TRBV6-5 with TRBJ1-2; possible D gene TRBD1, 5 bases. V lost 4 bases to trimming and J lost 2 bases, with 11 bases between them. Germline V lookup: CDR1 MNHEY, CDR2 SVGAGI. This CDR3 comprises 14 residues.

The rearrangement links TRBV4-3 to TRBJ2-1, with a weak D call TRBD2 (6 bases). V was clipped by 0 bases and J by 8 bases, with 11 bases between them. The germline gives CDR1 LGHNA, CDR2 YSLEER. There are 14 residues in the CDR3. The CDR3 sequence: CASSQETGEDEQFF. The CDR3 bases are TGCGCCAGCAGCCAAGAAACGGGAGAGGATGAGCAGTTCTTC.

This rearrangement joins TRBV7-9 to TRBJ2-7; D may match TRBD1 or TRBD2 (5 bases each). CDR3 length equals 15 residues. The germline V gene has CDR1 SEHNR and CDR2 FQNEAQ (reference sequence). V was shortened by 3 bases and J by 6 bases, with 18 bases between the two germline ends. CDR3: CASSFGGDLGSEQYF. CDR3 in DNA: TGTGCCAGCAGCTTTGGGGGTGACCTGGGTAGCGAGCAGTACTTC.

CDR3 sequence reads: CASSLWDRVNTGELFF. The CDR3 DNA follows: TGTGCCAGCAGTTTATGGGACAGGGTGAACACCGGGGAGCTGTTTTTT. The chain is built from TRBV28 and TRBJ2-2; 8 nucleotides match TRBD1. The CDR3 extends over 16 amino acids. Germline-derived CDR1 and CDR2 are MDHEN and SYDVKM. The junction had 1 base not matched to a gene; V was cut back by 0 bases and J by 1 base.

CDR3 DNA sequence: TGTGCTCAGAGGGGGGACTTCACCGGGGAGCTGTTTTTT. It codes for CAQRGDFTGELFF. The V and J genes are TRBV6-1 and TRBJ2-2; D possibly matches TRBD1 or TRBD2 (6 bases each). Germline-derived CDR1 and CDR2 are MNHNS and SASEGT. CDR3 length: 13 amino acids.

In regard to this clonotype: A read error is possible here, since a much larger clone lies one base away. The chain carries TRBV28 and TRBJ2-5; D remains unclear. The CDR3 is 9 residues long. CDR1 is MDHEN and CDR2 is SYDVKM in the germline V gene. Deletions cut 7 bases from V and 3 bases from J, with 0 bases between. The CDR3 here is CASKETQYF. DNA of the CDR3: TGTGCCAGCAAAGAGACCCAGTACTTC.

This clonotype has ten or more counts. The rearrangement uses TRBV29-1 and TRBJ2-7; 11 positions agree with TRBD1. This CDR3 contains 12 residues. Germline CDR1 reads SQVTM; CDR2 reads ANQGSEA. V gave up 7 bases and J gave up 5 bases; unmatched junction bases: 4. Here the CDR3 DNA reads TGCAGCGCCCGGGACAGGGGGGACGAGCAGTACTTC. Protein sequence: CSARDRGDEQYF.

This clonotype was detected many times. This rearrangement joins TRBV29-1 to TRBJ1-2; the match to TRBD1 covers 8 bases. V dropped 6 bases and J dropped 4; count of bases not matched to a gene: 7. Germline V CDR1 and CDR2: SQVTM, ANQGSEA. The length of the CDR3 is 13 residues. The CDR3 DNA follows: TGCAGCGTCGACAGGGGCCGGGCCTATGGCTACACCTTC. Translated: CSVDRGRAYGYTF. Together with reference TRBV29-1 and TRBJ1-2, the CDR3 gives the full variable domain: SAVISQKPSRDICQRGTSLTIQCQVDSQVTMMFWYRQQPGQSLTLIATANQGSEATYESGFVIDKFPISRPNLTFSTLTVSNMSPEDSSIYLCSVDRGRAYGYTFGSGTRLTVV.

This clonotype was detected a few times. The genes are TRBV20-1 and TRBJ1-6, with D unresolved. V dropped 3 bases and J dropped 4 bases, with 13 bases sitting between them. The CDR3 sequence is 15 residues long. In germline, CDR1 is DFQATT, CDR2 SNEGSKA (reference sequence). The DNA of the CDR3 is TGCAGTGCTAGCAAGGGAAGTAGGTATAATTCACCCCTCCACTTT. Amino acids: CSASKGSRYNSPLHF.

This clonotype was counted a few times. The DNA for the CDR3 is TGTGCCAGCAGCCTAAGACTAGCGGGGGGCTCAGATACGCAGTATTTT. Amino acid sequence: CASSLRLAGGSDTQYF. The chain carries TRBV7-6 and TRBJ2-3, with 13 bases aligning to TRBD2. The CDR3 loop spans 16 amino acids. Trimming cost V 5 bases and J 4 bases; bases outside gene matches: 6. CDR1 is SGHVS, CDR2 FNYEAQ, per germline.

Turning to this clonotype: A much larger clone differs from this one at a single base, so this may be a read error. The V and J genes are TRBV20-1 and TRBJ2-7, with 8 bases matching TRBD1. CDR3 length equals 15 residues. Germline trimming cut 3 bases from V and 5 bases from J; bases unmatched to any gene: 12. The germline V gene encodes CDR1 DFQATT and CDR2 SNEGSKA (reference sequence). DNA of the CDR3: TGCAGTGCTAGCGACCCTCAGGGGGCGACCCACGAGCAGTACGTC. It codes for CSASDPQGATHEQYV.

V is TRBV15 and J is TRBJ2-3; TRBD2 aligns across 7 bases. Germline V gene lookup returns CDR1 LNHNV and CDR2 YYDKDF (reference sequence). J lost 1 base, V lost 2 bases, and 9 bases had no gene match. This CDR3 region has 17 residues. As DNA, the CDR3 is TGTGCCACCAGCAGACGGCTCACGGGGGGTGGCACAGATACGCAGTATTTT. Protein product: CATSRRLTGGGTDTQYF.

This clonotype showed up many times. Here the CDR3 DNA reads TGCAGTGCTAGAGGTGTCCTAAAGGGGGCAAGCACAGATACGCAGTATTTT. Translated: CSARGVLKGASTDTQYF. This rearrangement joins TRBV20-1 to TRBJ2-3, with 7 positions matching TRBD1. Germline-derived CDR1 and CDR2 are DFQATT and SNEGSKA (reference sequence). The CDR3 totals 17 residues. Trimming took 1 base from V and 0 from J; bases not matched to a gene: 10.

The gene calls are TRBV12-2 and TRBJ2-4. TRBV12-2 is given as a pseudogene. The CDR3 extends over 14 amino acids. The CDR3 bases are TGTGCAAGTCGCTTGGATACAGAGGAGAACATTCAGTACTTC. This translates into CASRLDTEENIQYF.

The chain uses TRBV6-2 or TRBV6-3 and TRBJ2-2, with D uncertain. The CDR3 length is 14 residues. Germline V gene data show CDR1 as MNHEY and CDR2 as SVGEGT. The germline V and J ends were trimmed by 6 bases and 3 bases, with 11 bases remaining between them. DNA of the CDR3: TGTGCCAGCAGCGAGACGGTACACACCGGGGAGCTGTTTTTT. Amino acids: CASSETVHTGELFF.

In its sample, this clonotype was seen a few times. The V and J genes are TRBV7-9 and TRBJ2-3; possibly TRBD1 for D (6 bases). There are 16 residues in the CDR3. Germline V gene lookup returns CDR1 SEHNR and CDR2 FQNEAQ (reference sequence). Trimming removed 5 bases from V and 3 bases from J, with 18 bases in between. The CDR3 nucleotides are TGTGCCAGCAGCCCGCCCGCACAGGGAAGAACAGATACGCAGTATTTT. It codes for CASSPPAQGRTDTQYF.

This sequence joins TRBV6-5 and TRBJ2-2; 7 positions match TRBD2. Germline V lookup: CDR1 MNHEY, CDR2 SVGAGI. The CDR3 loop spans 13 amino acids. V gave up 2 bases and J gave up 8 bases; unmatched junction bases: 2. The CDR3 bases are TGTGCCAGCAGTTACGTGGGAGGGGGGGAGCTGTTTTTT. Translated, it gives CASSYVGGGELFF.

The table lists this clonotype with a few counts. The chain carries TRBV20-1 and TRBJ2-1; no definite D call. The CDR3 is 14 amino acids. V was clipped by 5 bases and J by 2 bases, with 13 bases between them. In germline, CDR1 is DFQATT, CDR2 SNEGSKA (reference sequence). The CDR3 spells CSAQSSGPYNEQFF. The DNA for the CDR3 is TGCAGTGCTCAGTCCAGTGGTCCCTACAATGAGCAGTTCTTC.

In this sample, this clonotype turned up a few times. This chain connects TRBV5-1 to TRBJ2-5; tentatively, D is TRBD2 (6 bases). CDR1 is SGHRS and CDR2 is YFSETQ in the germline V gene. Trimming pared 1 base from V and 1 base from J, leaving 11 bases between. This CDR3 contains 15 residues. CDR3 nucleotides: TGCGCCAGCAGCTTGATGATCGGGGGCCAAGAGACCCAGTACTTC. This encodes CASSLMIGGQETQYF.

This clonotype has only a few counts. The chain couples TRBV15 to TRBJ2-6, with TRBD1 as a possible D gene (5 bases). The V gene's germline CDR1 is LNHNV and CDR2 YYDKDF (reference sequence). V lost 0 bases, J lost 2 bases, and 8 bases lay in between. The CDR3 is made up of 16 amino acids. The CDR3 DNA reads TGTGCCACCAGCAGAGATCAACAGGCTGGGGCCAACGTCCTGACTTTC. Translating it yields CATSRDQQAGANVLTF.

This clonotype was counted at least ten times. This chain links TRBV6-5 with TRBJ1-2; unclear D gene. Germline-derived CDR1 and CDR2 are MNHEY and SVGAGI. Trimming took off 2 bases at V and 8 bases at J, with 12 bases between the two ends. CDR3 size: 13 residues. For the CDR3, the DNA is TGTGCCAGCAGTTACCAGGACGGCCAGGGCTACACCTTC. Protein sequence: CASSYQDGQGYTF.